The rows below give T cell receptor beta chains drawn from one sample of a study of CD8 T cells in Susac syndrome. TCRdb processed the immunoSEQ multiplex PCR reads anew with MiXCR; each CDR3 protein has one entry. The sample has under 200,000 distinct CDR3 sequences; roughly 92% are singletons. Sequenced: CD4+ T cells from PBMCs. These receptors were taken from a human donor in good health. The CDR3 runs from the conserved cysteine through the conserved F or W. A D gene is named only where the DNA matches it firmly. Clone size, where shown, is once, few, many, or a class for clones that have expanded.

d_gene: TRBD1
j_gene: TRBJ2-3
v_gene: TRBV23-1
len: 17
abundance: once
CDR3aa: CASSQPGQGPSTDTQYF
CDR3nt: TGCGCCAGCAGTCAACCTGGACAGGGTCCGAGCACAGATACGCAGTATTTT

d_gene: .
j_gene: TRBJ1-2
v_gene: TRBV28
len: 17
abundance: .
CDR3aa: CASSLYPDGGGASGYTF
CDR3nt: TGTGCCAGCAGTTTATACCCTGACGGGGGGGGCGCATCTGGCTACACCTTC

d_gene: .
j_gene: TRBJ2-5
v_gene: TRBV29-1
len: 11
abundance: .
CDR3aa: CSVVGQETQYF
CDR3nt: TGCAGCGTCGTAGGCCAAGAGACCCAGTACTTC

d_gene: TRBD1
j_gene: TRBJ1-2
v_gene: TRBV19
len: 12
abundance: .
CDR3aa: CAVRNRDSGYTF
CDR3nt: TGTGCCGTCAGGAACAGGGACAGTGGCTACACCTTC

d_gene: TRBD1
j_gene: TRBJ2-5
v_gene: TRBV7-7
len: 14
abundance: .
CDR3aa: CASSLTGARETQYF
CDR3nt: TGTGCTAGCAGCCTTACAGGGGCTAGGGAGACCCAGTACTTC

d_gene: TRBD1
j_gene: TRBJ2-7
v_gene: TRBV12-3/TRBV12-4
len: 15
abundance: .
CDR3aa: CASTQWGQGSYEQYF
CDR3nt: TGTGCCAGCACCCAGTGGGGACAGGGCTCCTACGAGCAGTACTTC

d_gene: .
j_gene: TRBJ1-5
v_gene: TRBV3-1
len: 16
abundance: .
CDR3aa: CASSQDPITAGQPQHF
CDR3nt: TGTGCCAGCAGCCAAGATCCGATTACAGCTGGGCAGCCCCAGCATTTT

d_gene: .
j_gene: TRBJ2-1
v_gene: TRBV20-1
len: 16
abundance: .
CDR3aa: CSARRYQTLRDNEQFF
CDR3nt: TGCAGTGCTAGACGCTACCAGACCTTAAGGGACAATGAGCAGTTCTTC

d_gene: TRBD2
j_gene: TRBJ2-3
v_gene: TRBV20-1
len: 15
abundance: .
CDR3aa: CSAATSGGSTDTQYF
CDR3nt: TGCAGTGCCGCAACTAGCGGGGGCTCGACAGATACGCAGTATTTT

d_gene: .
j_gene: TRBJ1-4
v_gene: TRBV29-1
len: 13
abundance: .
CDR3aa: CSAKPGPSEKLFF
CDR3nt: TGCAGCGCCAAGCCAGGCCCCTCTGAAAAACTGTTTTTT

d_gene: .
j_gene: TRBJ1-3
v_gene: TRBV3-1
len: 12
abundance: .
CDR3aa: CASSQGGNTIYF
CDR3nt: TGTGCCAGCAGCCAAGGTGGAAACACCATATATTTT

d_gene: .
j_gene: TRBJ2-3
v_gene: TRBV5-1
len: 15
abundance: .
CDR3aa: CASSLMVPRTDTQYF
CDR3nt: TGCGCCAGCAGCCTTATGGTGCCCCGCACAGATACGCAGTATTTT

d_gene: .
j_gene: TRBJ2-7
v_gene: TRBV5-1
len: 14
abundance: .
CDR3aa: CASSLDQGGYEQYF
CDR3nt: TGCGCCAGCAGCTTGGATCAGGGCGGCTACGAGCAGTACTTC

d_gene: .
j_gene: TRBJ2-4
v_gene: TRBV3-1
len: 15
abundance: .
CDR3aa: CASTPEVGRGNIQYF
CDR3nt: TGTGCCAGCACCCCAGAGGTAGGACGGGGAAACATTCAGTACTTC

d_gene: TRBD1
j_gene: TRBJ2-5
v_gene: TRBV2
len: 14
abundance: .
CDR3aa: CASKGRGRGETQYF
CDR3nt: TGTGCCAGCAAGGGCAGGGGGCGCGGGGAGACCCAGTACTTC

d_gene: .
j_gene: TRBJ1-1
v_gene: TRBV19
len: 14
abundance: once
CDR3aa: CASSIGGGVTEAFF
CDR3nt: TGTGCCAGTAGTATCGGAGGTGGGGTCACTGAAGCTTTCTTT

d_gene: .
j_gene: TRBJ1-4
v_gene: TRBV3-1
len: 14
abundance: .
CDR3aa: CASSRTATNEKLFF
CDR3nt: TGTGCCAGCAGCCGGACAGCAACTAATGAAAAACTGTTTTTT

d_gene: .
j_gene: TRBJ1-1
v_gene: TRBV10-3
len: 13
abundance: .
CDR3aa: CAISRDLNTEAFF
CDR3nt: TGTGCCATCAGCAGGGACCTGAACACTGAAGCTTTCTTT

d_gene: .
j_gene: TRBJ2-2
v_gene: TRBV7-2
len: 16
abundance: .
CDR3aa: CASSLASADITGELFF
CDR3nt: TGTGCCAGCAGCTTAGCGTCGGCCGATATCACCGGGGAGCTGTTTTTT

d_gene: TRBD2
j_gene: TRBJ2-1
v_gene: TRBV29-1
len: 13
abundance: .
CDR3aa: CSVVELAGGEQFF
CDR3nt: TGCAGCGTCGTTGAGTTGGCGGGGGGTGAGCAGTTCTTC

d_gene: .
j_gene: TRBJ1-2
v_gene: TRBV6-1
len: 14
abundance: .
CDR3aa: CASSDLQVVYGYTF
CDR3nt: TGTGCCAGCAGTGATCTACAGGTAGTCTATGGCTACACCTTC

d_gene: .
j_gene: TRBJ2-5
v_gene: TRBV11-3
len: 15
abundance: .
CDR3aa: CASSLGPLEGETQYF
CDR3nt: TGTGCCAGCAGCTTAGGGCCCCTCGAGGGGGAGACCCAGTACTTC